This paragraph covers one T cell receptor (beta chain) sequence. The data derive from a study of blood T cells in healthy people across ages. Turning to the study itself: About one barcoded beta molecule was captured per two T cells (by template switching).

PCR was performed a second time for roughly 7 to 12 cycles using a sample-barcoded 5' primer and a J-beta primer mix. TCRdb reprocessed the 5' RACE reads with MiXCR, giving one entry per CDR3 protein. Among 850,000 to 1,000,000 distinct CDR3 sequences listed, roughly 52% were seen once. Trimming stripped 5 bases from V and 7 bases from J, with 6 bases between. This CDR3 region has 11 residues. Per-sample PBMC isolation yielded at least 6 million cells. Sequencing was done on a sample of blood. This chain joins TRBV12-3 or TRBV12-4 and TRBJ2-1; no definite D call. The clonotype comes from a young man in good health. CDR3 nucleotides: TGTGCCAGCAGTATTCTAAATGAGCAGTTCTTC. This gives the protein CASSILNEQFF.